This TCR beta chain is from a study of cytomegalovirus exposure and HLA in healthy donors. Comments on this clone: Its antigen is not identified.

The study, taken as a whole, reports: Sequencing likely produced, as an artifact, a cluster of highly shared sequence variants. In a later analysis, approximately 18,000 TCR beta sequences were associated with HLA alleles at 0.05 false discovery rate.

The PCR employed 60 Vbeta primers together with 13 Jbeta primers. Profiling relied on immunoSEQ multiplex PCR, and the TCRdb table lists in-frame clones only, not all of them. The repertoire consists of about 100,000 clones, with 85% occurring once and the leading ten covering 3% to 5%. The germline gives CDR1 SGHVS, CDR2 FQNEAQ. Trimming took off 3 bases at V and 2 bases at J, with 11 bases between the two ends. This CDR3 is built from 14 residues. The sequenced material came from PBMCs. The sequence came from a man aged 30-40 years in good health and CMV-seronegative. This chain uses TRBV7-8 with TRBJ2-7, with a possible D match to TRBD1 (5 bases). The CDR3 reads CASSFAGRTYEQYF. The DNA of the CDR3 is TGTGCCAGCAGCTTTGCAGGGCGCACCTACGAGCAGTACTTC.